This is a list of T cell receptor beta chains from one sample in a study of cytomegalovirus exposure and HLA in healthy donors. Produced via immunoSEQ multiplex PCR; TCRdb's table is partial and in-frame only. Among about 140,000 clones listed, under 90% were seen once. Sequenced material: PBMCs. These receptors came from a man aged 40-50 years in good health and CMV-seronegative. The CDR3 runs from the conserved cysteine through the conserved F or W. The order of the fields is J gene, D gene, V gene, clone size, CDR3 protein, CDR3 DNA. The D gene is left open where the match is weak. Expanded clones get a size class; other rows say once, few or many, or leave the size out.

TRBJ2-5 | TRBD1 | TRBV2 | once | CASTNRGRQETQYF | TGTGCCAGCACAAACAGGGGGAGGCAAGAGACCCAGTACTTC
TRBJ2-2 | NA | TRBV5-1 | NA | CASSLGPRQNTGELFF | TGCGCCAGCAGCTTGGGTCCTCGACAGAACACCGGGGAGCTGTTTTTT
TRBJ2-7 | TRBD2 | TRBV5-1 | NA | CASSSFAGGTSYEQYF | TGCGCCAGCAGCTCTTTTGCGGGGGGGACCTCCTACGAGCAGTACTTC
TRBJ1-1 | NA | TRBV6-4 | NA | CASSAGYNLERTEAFF | TGTGCCAGCAGTGCAGGGTACAACCTCGAACGTACTGAAGCTTTCTTT
TRBJ2-5 | NA | TRBV13 | few | CASSFMTDLYQETQYF | TGTGCCAGCAGCTTCATGACAGACCTATACCAAGAGACCCAGTACTTC
TRBJ1-2 | NA | TRBV9 | NA | CASSVAQSGQVRGYTF | TGTGCCAGCAGCGTAGCTCAGTCAGGGCAGGTCCGGGGCTACACCTTC
TRBJ1-6 | NA | TRBV10-2 | NA | CASRKDSSNSPLHF | TGCGCCAGCAGGAAGGACAGTTCTAATTCACCCCTCCACTTT
TRBJ1-1 | NA | TRBV9 | NA | CASSDRWNTEAFF | TGTGCCAGCAGCGACCGGTGGAACACTGAAGCTTTCTTT
TRBJ2-6 | TRBD2 | TRBV9 | NA | CASSVRTRHAGANVLTF | TGTGCCAGCAGCGTCAGGACTAGGCACGCTGGGGCCAACGTCCTGACTTTC
TRBJ2-7 | NA | TRBV5-6 | few | CASSLVGGITYEQYF | TGTGCCAGCAGCTTGGTGGGCGGGATCACCTACGAGCAGTACTTC
TRBJ2-6 | NA | TRBV5-1 | few | CASSSYGLSGANVLTF | TGCGCCAGCAGCTCATACGGACTCTCTGGGGCCAACGTCCTGACTTTC
TRBJ2-7 | NA | TRBV23-1 | NA | CASNRHTYEQYF | TGCGCCAGCAACCGACACACCTACGAGCAGTACTTC
TRBJ1-1 | TRBD1 | TRBV19 | NA | CASTPIHRGGSSEAFF | TGTGCCAGTACTCCCATCCACAGGGGAGGTTCTTCTGAAGCTTTCTTT
TRBJ2-7 | TRBD1 | TRBV7-2 | NA | CASSFAGTGGYEQYF | TGTGCCAGCAGCTTCGCCGGGACAGGGGGCTACGAGCAGTACTTC
TRBJ1-1 | TRBD1 | TRBV6-5 | NA | CASRRRQGPNTEAFF | TGTGCCAGCAGGAGGAGACAGGGACCGAACACTGAAGCTTTCTTT
TRBJ2-2 | TRBD2 | TRBV5-1 | NA | CASSLDSGGYANTGELFF | TGCGCCAGCAGCTTGGATAGCGGGGGATACGCGAACACCGGGGAGCTGTTTTTT
TRBJ2-2 | NA | TRBV5-1 | NA | CASSLEQNTGELFF | TGCGCCAGCAGCTTGGAGCAGAACACCGGGGAGCTGTTTTTT
TRBJ2-6 | TRBD2 | TRBV7-3 | NA | CASSQAGGAGGANVLTF | TGTGCCAGCAGTCAAGCGGGGGGCGCCGGTGGGGCCAACGTCCTGACTTTC
TRBJ1-5 | NA | TRBV6-6 | NA | CASRDSSNQPQHF | TGTGCCAGCAGGGACAGTTCCAATCAGCCCCAGCATTTT
TRBJ2-7 | TRBD1 | TRBV6-1 | NA | CASSPGQGASYEQYF | TGTGCCAGCAGCCCCGGACAGGGGGCGAGCTACGAGCAGTACTTC
TRBJ1-1 | NA | TRBV7-6 | NA | CASSLARSGTEAFF | TGTGCCAGCAGCTTAGCGCGTTCCGGCACTGAAGCTTTCTTT
TRBJ2-6 | NA | TRBV27 | NA | CASSLFWAGGLAGANVLTF | TGTGCCAGCAGTTTATTTTGGGCAGGTGGTCTGGCTGGGGCCAACGTCCTGACTTTC
TRBJ1-5 | TRBD1 | TRBV19 | NA | CASSMGQGGGQPQHF | TGTGCCAGTAGTATGGGACAGGGCGGAGGTCAGCCCCAGCATTTT
TRBJ1-1 | NA | TRBV6-5 | NA | CASSLDRGNTEAFF | TGTGCCAGCAGTTTAGACCGGGGGAACACTGAAGCTTTCTTT
TRBJ2-2 | NA | TRBV19 | NA | CASGTYNTGELFF | TGTGCCAGTGGGACATACAACACCGGGGAGCTGTTTTTT
TRBJ2-5 | TRBD2 | TRBV10-3 | NA | CAISESPAGGETQYF | TGTGCCATCAGTGAGAGCCCCGCGGGGGGAGAGACCCAGTACTTC
TRBJ1-2 | NA | TRBV2 | NA | CASRPVRAYGYTF | TGTGCCAGCAGACCCGTCAGGGCCTATGGCTACACCTTC
TRBJ2-5 | NA | TRBV5-6 | NA | CASSFGGGETQYF | TGTGCCAGCAGCTTCGGAGGTGGAGAGACCCAGTACTTC
TRBJ2-1 | NA | TRBV5-1 | once | CASSLEGDGYNEQFF | TGCGCCAGCAGCCTGGAGGGGGACGGCTACAATGAGCAGTTCTTC
TRBJ2-7 | TRBD1 | TRBV6-4 | NA | CASSSRDRVHEQYF | TGTGCCAGCAGTAGCCGGGACAGGGTCCACGAGCAGTACTTC
TRBJ2-3 | TRBD2 | TRBV5-1 | NA | CASSPGTSGTGTDTQYF | TGCGCCAGCAGCCCGGGGACTAGCGGGACTGGCACAGATACGCAGTATTTT
TRBJ2-7 | TRBD1 | TRBV7-2 | once | CASSAGTGGPYEQYF | TGTGCCAGCAGCGCAGGGACAGGGGGTCCCTACGAGCAGTACTTC
TRBJ2-7 | NA | TRBV13 | NA | CASSSYNAGTTREQYF | TGTGCCAGCAGCTCTTATAATGCCGGGACAACCCGCGAGCAGTACTTC
TRBJ1-1 | NA | TRBV6-1 | once | CASSEASVPPTEAFF | TGTGCCAGCAGTGAAGCGTCGGTTCCACCCACTGAAGCTTTCTTT
TRBJ2-5 | NA | TRBV7-9 | NA | CASSPDQETQYF | TGTGCCAGCAGCCCTGACCAAGAGACCCAGTACTTC
TRBJ2-6 | NA | TRBV27 | NA | CASGVASSGANVLTF | TGTGCCAGCGGTGTCGCGTCGTCTGGGGCCAACGTCCTGACTTTC
TRBJ2-7 | TRBD1 | TRBV5-6 | NA | CASSLAGQPTSEQYF | TGTGCCAGCAGCTTGGCGGGACAGCCAACGTCCGAGCAGTACTTC
TRBJ2-6 | TRBD2 | TRBV5-6 | NA | CASSPGGAGALSGANVLTF | TGTGCCAGCAGCCCCGGGGGGGCGGGGGCTCTCTCTGGGGCCAACGTCCTGACTTTC
TRBJ2-2 | TRBD2 | TRBV29-1 | once | CSGELSGGTGELFF | TGCAGCGGGGAGCTTAGCGGGGGGACCGGGGAGCTGTTTTTT
TRBJ1-6 | TRBD1 | TRBV6-5 | NA | CASSPGQLNSPLHF | TGTGCCAGCAGCCCGGGACAGCTCAATTCACCCCTCCACTTT
TRBJ1-3 | TRBD1 | TRBV6-5 | NA | CASSREGARGNTIYF | TGTGCCAGCAGCCGGGAGGGGGCGCGAGGAAACACCATATATTTT
TRBJ1-1 | NA | TRBV9 | NA | CASSGSSNTEAFF | TGTGCCAGCAGCGGGAGTTCGAACACTGAAGCTTTCTTT
TRBJ1-1 | TRBD1 | TRBV25-1 | NA | CASRDRTQTNTEAFF | TGTGCCAGCAGGGACAGGACGCAGACCAACACTGAAGCTTTCTTT
TRBJ2-6 | NA | TRBV29-1 | once | CSATVSGANVLTF | TGCAGCGCGACAGTCTCGGGGGCCAACGTCCTGACTTTC
TRBJ2-1 | TRBD1 | TRBV9 | NA | CASSVVPGGNEQFF | TGTGCCAGCAGCGTAGTTCCAGGGGGCAATGAGCAGTTCTTC
TRBJ2-2 | TRBD2 | TRBV7-3 | once | CASSSYGLGITGELFF | TGTGCCAGCAGCTCCTACGGACTAGGGATCACCGGGGAGCTGTTTTTT
TRBJ1-4 | NA | TRBV19 | NA | CASSGWAFNEKLFF | TGTGCCAGTAGTGGTTGGGCTTTTAATGAAAAACTGTTTTTT
TRBJ2-5 | TRBD1 | TRBV29-1 | NA | CSVWGTVQETQYF | TGCAGCGTCTGGGGGACAGTACAAGAGACCCAGTACTTC
TRBJ1-5 | NA | TRBV29-1 | NA | CSVAAGTSNQPQHF | TGCAGCGTCGCAGCCGGGACAAGCAATCAGCCCCAGCATTTT
TRBJ1-6 | NA | TRBV2 | few | CASRLDSGNSPLHF | TGTGCCAGCAGACTGGACAGTGGGAATTCACCCCTCCACTTT
TRBJ1-4 | NA | TRBV5-4 | few | CASSSRVSREKLFF | TGTGCCAGCAGCTCCAGGGTTAGTAGAGAAAAACTGTTTTTT
TRBJ2-7 | TRBD2 | TRBV29-1 | NA | CSVKLAGGPGEQYF | TGCAGCGTGAAACTAGCGGGGGGACCGGGCGAGCAGTACTTC
TRBJ1-1 | TRBD1 | TRBV2 | NA | CASSPRQGRNTEAFF | TGTGCCAGCAGTCCAAGACAGGGGCGGAACACTGAAGCTTTCTTT
TRBJ1-3 | NA | TRBV6-5 | few | CASSGGSGNTIYF | TGTGCCAGCAGTGGGGGGTCTGGAAACACCATATATTTT
TRBJ2-1 | NA | TRBV5-1 | NA | CASSPERGTQINEQFF | TGCGCCAGCAGCCCCGAACGGGGAACCCAAATCAATGAGCAGTTCTTC
TRBJ2-3 | NA | TRBV12-5 | NA | CASGWDSDTQYF | TGTGCTAGTGGTTGGGACTCAGATACGCAGTATTTT